These 21 T cell receptor beta chains were all obtained from the same sample, sequenced in a study of cytomegalovirus exposure and HLA in healthy donors (dated by TCRdb to 2016 to 2017). Libraries were built with the immunoSEQ multiplex PCR assay. The table was pulled from immuneACCESS by TCRdb, which kept in-frame rearrangements only. Such tables lose some clones; where checked, under half of the loss comes from unresolved V genes, and the rest has no known cause. For this sample there are about 92,000 clones; roughly 92% appear just once. The top ten clones comprise approximately 1.1% of the sample. The source material was PBMCs. The receptors come from a young woman in good health and CMV-seropositive.

This clone was picked up a small number of times. The rearrangement uses TRBV6-5 and TRBJ1-2; D is undetermined. Per the germline V gene, CDR1 is MNHEY and CDR2 is SVGAGI. This CDR3 contains 12 residues. V lost 6 bases, J lost 8 bases, and 13 bases lay in between. The CDR3 loop reads CASRGRVWGYTF. In nucleotides, the CDR3 is TGTGCCAGCAGAGGGCGGGTGTGGGGCTACACCTTC.

The chain joins TRBV7-3 to TRBJ2-3, with 11 bases identical to TRBD2. With V trimmed by 4 bases and J by 0 bases, 6 bases remained unmatched. This CDR3 has 17 amino acids. In germline, CDR1 is SGHTA, CDR2 FQGTGA. CDR3 DNA: TGTGCCAGCAGCTCGCCGGGGACTAGCGGTAGCACAGATACGCAGTATTTT. Encoded protein: CASSSPGTSGSTDTQYF.

V usage is TRBV4-3 and J usage is TRBJ2-7; perhaps TRBD1 as D (6 bases). V lost 0 bases, J lost 2 bases, and 11 bases lay in between. CDR1 and CDR2 (germline): LGHNA, YSLEER. The CDR3 has 15 residues. The CDR3 is CASSQEQPGAYEQYF. DNA for the CDR3: TGCGCCAGCAGCCAAGAACAGCCAGGGGCCTACGAGCAGTACTTC.

This clone was detected once. The chain carries TRBV28 and TRBJ2-1; TRBD2 aligns across 11 bases. The CDR3 contains 17 residues. The junction had 11 bases not matched to a gene; V was cut back by 2 bases and J by 8 bases. CDR1 is MDHEN, CDR2 SYDVKM, per germline. The CDR3, as DNA: TGTGCCAGCAGTTTAATTAGCGGGAGGGCCAGGGATTATGAGCAGTTCTTC. It codes for CASSLISGRARDYEQFF.

The V call is TRBV5-8, the J call TRBJ1-2; D is possibly TRBD1 (6 bases). This CDR3 has 13 amino acids. Trimming took off 1 base at V and 7 bases at J, with 11 bases between the two ends. Germline V gene sequence: CDR1 SGHTS, CDR2 YDEGEE. The chain's CDR3 is CASSLMEGGGYTF. CDR3 DNA: TGTGCCAGCAGCTTGATGGAAGGGGGTGGCTACACCTTC. The full variable domain, its missing parts supplied by reference TRBV5-8 and TRBJ1-2, is EAGVTQSPTHLIKTRGQQATLRCSPISGHTSVYWYQQALGLGLQFLLWYDEGEERNRGNFPPRFSGRQFPNYSSELNVNALELEDSALYLCASSLMEGGGYTFGSGTRLTVV.

The DNA of the CDR3 is TGTGCCAGCACTACACGTCTAGCCCACCAAGAGACCCAGTACTTC. Translation: CASTTRLAHQETQYF. The chain couples TRBV2 to TRBJ2-5; D possibly corresponds to TRBD2 (5 bases). CDR3 length: 15 residues. Germline CDR1 and CDR2: SNHLY and FYNNEI. Trimming took 7 bases from V and 0 from J, leaving 15 bases between them.

This clone was seen a few times. V usage is TRBV7-9 and J usage is TRBJ2-2; 7 bases are shared with TRBD2. Germline V lookup: CDR1 SEHNR, CDR2 FQNEAQ (reference sequence). The V gene end was trimmed by 1 base and the J gene end by 4 bases; junction bases not matched to a gene: 6. The CDR3 contains 16 residues. This chain's CDR3 is CASSLGREQATGELFF. The CDR3 nucleotides are TGTGCCAGCAGCTTAGGGCGGGAGCAGGCCACCGGGGAGCTGTTTTTT.

The J gene is TRBJ1-5, the V gene TRBV6-1; D gene unclear. The CDR3 consists of 13 residues. Trimming left V 5 bases short and J 4 bases short, with 9 bases between. Germline V gene lookup returns CDR1 MNHNS and CDR2 SASEGT. In DNA form, the CDR3 reads TGTGCCAGCAGTTTACAGAGAAATCAGCCCCAGCATTTT. This gives the protein CASSLQRNQPQHF.

The gene calls are TRBV15 and TRBJ2-7, with a tentative D call TRBD2 (6 bases). V was cut by 4 bases and J by 2 bases, with 12 bases left in between. The CDR3 spans 14 residues. Germline V gene data show CDR1 as LNHNV and CDR2 as YYDKDF (reference sequence). CDR3 DNA: TGTGCCACCAGCACCGGGACTGTCACCTACGAGCAGTACTTC. This sequence encodes CATSTGTVTYEQYF.

V is TRBV19 and J is TRBJ2-1; TRBD1 might be the D (5 bases). Trimming shortened V by 6 bases and J by 0 bases, and 18 bases separated the two germline ends. The V gene's germline CDR1 is LNHDA and CDR2 SQIVND (reference sequence). The CDR3 loop spans 17 amino acids. CDR3 in amino acids: CASSTTVLLSSYNEQFF. In DNA, the CDR3 is TGTGCCAGTAGCACGACAGTCTTACTTAGCTCCTACAATGAGCAGTTCTTC.

The chain links TRBV6-1 to TRBJ2-6, with 9 positions matching TRBD1. The CDR3 is 15 amino acids. The ends lost 4 bases at V and 2 bases at J; junction bases unmatched: 0. Germline CDR1 and CDR2: MNHNS and SASEGT. The CDR3 region has the DNA TGTGCCAGCAGTGGACAGGGGGCTGGGGCCAACGTCCTGACTTTC. It codes for CASSGQGAGANVLTF.

The chain uses TRBV5-6 and TRBJ1-3, with TRBD1 matching over 10 bases. The CDR3 spans 17 residues. The ends lost 1 base at V and 6 bases at J; junction bases unmatched: 10. Germline lookup yields CDR1 SGHDT and CDR2 YYEEEE. The CDR3, as DNA: TGTGCCAGCAGCTTGCTTAGACAGGGGGCTGCAGAAAACACCATATATTTT. This sequence encodes CASSLLRQGAAENTIYF. The entire variable domain, with the rest obtained from reference TRBV5-6 and TRBJ1-3, is as follows: DAGVTQSPTHLIKTRGQQVTLRCSPKSGHDTVSWYQQALGQGPQFIFQYYEEEERQRGNFPDRFSGHQFPNYSSELNVNALLLGDSALYLCASSLLRQGAAENTIYFGEGSWLTVV.

In this sample, this clone turned up a few times. J is TRBJ2-7 and V is TRBV30, with D possibly TRBD2 on 6 matching bases. CDR1 and CDR2 from the germline V gene are GTSNPN and SVGIG (reference sequence). V dropped 0 bases and J dropped 7 bases, with 7 bases sitting between them. The length of the CDR3 is 11 residues. CDR3 region: CAWSVSGEQYF. For the CDR3, the DNA is TGTGCCTGGAGTGTTAGCGGTGAGCAGTACTTC.

This chain connects TRBV4-1 to TRBJ2-6, with TRBD1 identical over 9 bases. From germline, CDR1 is MGHRA and CDR2 YSYEKL. Germline trimming cut 1 base from V and 0 bases from J; bases unmatched to any gene: 7. CDR3 length: 19 residues. CDR3 loop: CASSQVPGQGLSGANVLTF. CDR3 in DNA: TGCGCCAGCAGCCAAGTTCCGGGACAGGGCCTCTCTGGGGCCAACGTCCTGACTTTC.

The chain is built from TRBV7-6 and TRBJ2-1, with 7 positions matching TRBD2. The CDR3 spans 12 residues. Germline V gene lookup returns CDR1 SGHVS and CDR2 FNYEAQ. The V segment lost 5 bases and the J segment 8 bases; nucleotides outside the gene matches: 3. As DNA, the CDR3 is TGTGCCAGCAGCGCCCGGGGGGATGAGCAGTTCTTC. Translation gives CASSARGDEQFF. Looking up the rest from reference TRBV7-6 and TRBJ2-1 gives the full variable domain: GAGVSQSPRYKVTKRGQDVALRCDPISGHVSLYWYRQALGQGPEFLTYFNYEAQQDKSGLPNDRFSAERPEGSISTLTIQRTEQRDSAMYRCASSARGDEQFFGPGTRLTVL.

The rearrangement links TRBV25-1 to TRBJ2-1; 8 bases are a match to TRBD1. CDR3 length equals 14 residues. V dropped 7 bases and J dropped 10; count of bases not matched to a gene: 12. Germline V gene sequence: CDR1 MGHDK, CDR2 SYGVNS. CDR3 in amino acids: CASNHQGRGLEQFF. Written as DNA, the CDR3 is TGTGCCAGCAACCACCAGGGCAGGGGGCTCGAGCAGTTCTTC.

This chain joins TRBV7-9 and TRBJ2-7; weak D call: TRBD1 (6 bases). V gave up 5 bases and J gave up 5 bases, with 16 bases separating them. The germline gives CDR1 SEHNR, CDR2 FQNEAQ (reference sequence). The CDR3 is 14 residues long. CDR3 sequence (DNA): TGTGCCAGCAGCCGCTTACAGGGCCGAAACGAGCAGTACTTC. This gives the protein CASSRLQGRNEQYF.

The rearrangement links TRBV5-4 to TRBJ2-6; maybe TRBD1 (6 bases). The CDR3 consists of 15 residues. Germline V gene lookup returns CDR1 SGHNT and CDR2 YYREEE (reference sequence). Between the trimmed V and J ends, which lost 0 bases and 2 bases, there was a span of 6 bases. Here the CDR3 reads CASSLDRAGANVLTF. The CDR3 region has the DNA TGTGCCAGCAGCTTGGACAGGGCTGGGGCCAACGTCCTGACTTTC.

This clone was observed once. The chain carries TRBV19 and TRBJ1-3; D unclear. V lost 6 bases, J lost 0 bases, and 12 bases lay in between. CDR3 length equals 15 residues. The germline V gene encodes CDR1 LNHDA and CDR2 SQIVND (reference sequence). The CDR3 sequence: CASSPDTISGNTIYF. The CDR3 region has the DNA TGTGCCAGTAGCCCCGACACCATCTCTGGAAACACCATATATTTT.

The chain couples TRBV30 to TRBJ2-5, with TRBD2 matching over 11 bases. Germline V gene lookup returns CDR1 GTSNPN and CDR2 SVGIG (reference sequence). J gave up 9 bases and V 1 base, and 4 bases lay outside the gene matches. The CDR3 loop spans 13 amino acids. The CDR3 DNA is TGTGCCTGGAGTGAGACTAGCGGGACCGCCCAGTACTTC. Translation gives CAWSETSGTAQYF.

The chain recombines TRBV7-8 with TRBJ2-1, with a tentative D call TRBD2 (7 bases). V shed 5 bases and J shed 7 bases, with 18 bases lying between them. Germline-derived CDR1 and CDR2 are SGHVS and FQNEAQ. The CDR3 consists of 15 residues. CDR3 sequence (DNA): TGTGCCAGCAGCCGGGGGGCTCAATCTACAAATGAGCAGTTCTTC. Encoded protein: CASSRGAQSTNEQFF.